The 17 T cell receptor beta chains presented below share a single source sample, sequenced in a study of blood T cell repertoires in COVID-19. Here immunoSEQ multiplex PCR was the method, and the copy in TCRdb shows in-frame clones only, minus some. Among around 150,000 clones listed, roughly 84% were seen once. The sample taken for sequencing was peripheral blood. These TCRs come from a woman aged 50 to 60 in a cohort sampled during active or convalescent COVID-19.

The V and J genes are TRBV7-9 and TRBJ1-2, with 8 bases matching TRBD1. Germline V lookup: CDR1 SEHNR, CDR2 FQNEAQ (reference sequence). The CDR3 totals 15 residues. J gave up 3 bases and V 1 base, and 4 bases lay outside the gene matches. CDR3 DNA: TGTGCCAGCAGCTTAGGCGAACAGGGGGACTATGGCTACACCTTC. Protein product: CASSLGEQGDYGYTF.

The chain carries TRBV5-5 and TRBJ1-3, with TRBD1 matching over 10 bases. Germline assignment: CDR1 SGHKS and CDR2 YYEKEE (reference sequence). With V trimmed by 4 bases and J by 4 bases, 5 bases remained unmatched. The CDR3 consists of 15 residues. CDR3 protein: CASSPGQGRGNTIYF. DNA of the CDR3: TGTGCCAGCAGCCCGGGACAGGGGAGGGGAAACACCATATATTTT. Supplemented by reference TRBV5-5 and TRBJ1-3, the full variable domain reads DAGVTQSPTHLIKTRGQQVTLRCSPISGHKSVSWYQQVLGQGPQFIFQYYEKEERGRGNFPDRFSARQFPNYSSELNVNALLLGDSALYLCASSPGQGRGNTIYFGEGSWLTVV.

V usage is TRBV6-5 and J usage is TRBJ2-7; D is perhaps TRBD1 (6 bases). CDR3 length: 13 residues. Germline V lookup: CDR1 MNHEY, CDR2 SVGAGI. The V end was cut by 9 bases, the J end by 1 base, with 13 bases between. The CDR3, as DNA: TGTGCCAGTTTATCCGGACAGTCCTACGAGCAGTACTTC. Encoded protein: CASLSGQSYEQYF.

V usage is TRBV24-1 and J usage is TRBJ2-7; TRBD1 agrees at 9 bases. J was trimmed by 3 bases and V by 3 bases; bases with no gene match: 11. The CDR3 runs 17 residues. Germline values: CDR1 KGHDR, CDR2 SFDVKD. The CDR3 nucleotides are TGTGCCACCAGTGATCCGACCCCGCGACAGGGGGTCTACGAGCAGTACTTC. It translates to CATSDPTPRQGVYEQYF.

V and J are TRBV24-1 and TRBJ1-5, with 9 bases matching TRBD1. Germline V lookup: CDR1 KGHDR, CDR2 SFDVKD. CDR3 length: 16 residues. V was pared by 3 bases and J by 7 bases, with 9 bases of the junction left unmatched. The CDR3 here is CATSDGDRDGWQPQHF. The CDR3 DNA reads TGTGCCACCAGTGATGGGGACAGGGACGGGTGGCAGCCCCAGCATTTT.

The V gene is TRBV4-3, the J gene TRBJ2-6; D gene unclear. This CDR3 region has 17 residues. CDR1 LGHNA and CDR2 YSLEER come from the germline V gene. The V and J ends lost 0 bases and 0 bases respectively, with 9 bases between them. The CDR3 coding sequence is TGCGCCAGCAGCCAAGATCAAAGCTTCTCTGGGGCCAACGTCCTGACTTTC. This codes for CASSQDQSFSGANVLTF.

The rearrangement links TRBV3-1 (or the pseudogene TRBV3-2) to TRBJ2-7; the D gene is possibly TRBD2 (5 bases). The CDR3 is 11 residues long. Germline values: CDR1 LGHDT, CDR2 YNNKEL (reference sequence). V shed 6 bases and J shed 10 bases, with 13 bases lying between them. The CDR3 DNA reads TGTGCCAGCAGACAGACGGGAATCCAGTACTTC. Its protein is CASRQTGIQYF.

This clone has more than one count but fewer than ten. The chain has TRBV4-2 and TRBJ1-6; D is unclear. Germline V lookup: CDR1 LGHNA, CDR2 YNFKEQ. V was trimmed by 4 bases and J by 7 bases, leaving 17 bases between them. This CDR3 spans 16 amino acids. CDR3 bases: TGTGCCAGCAGCCCCCCAGTACTACTACCAAATTCACCCCTCCACTTT. Its protein product is CASSPPVLLPNSPLHF.

In its sample, this clone was seen a few times. The chain is built from TRBV27 and TRBJ1-1; D remains ambiguous. This CDR3 region has 12 residues. Trimming left V 8 bases short and J 9 bases short, with 16 bases between. CDR1 MNHEY and CDR2 SMNVEV come from the germline V gene (reference sequence). Written as DNA, the CDR3 is TGTGCCAGCGCCCGGGAGGCGGGGAAAGCTTTCTTT. Amino acids: CASAREAGKAFF.

The chain joins TRBV5-1 to TRBJ2-3; 13 positions agree with TRBD2. Looked up from germline, CDR1 is SGHRS and CDR2 is YFSETQ. There are 19 residues in the CDR3. With 0 bases clipped from V and 0 bases from J, the junction kept 7 bases outside the gene matches. The CDR3: CASSLAGTSGTTSTDTQYF. The CDR3, as DNA: TGCGCCAGCAGCTTGGCCGGGACTAGCGGGACGACTAGCACAGATACGCAGTATTTT. Variable domain in full (rest from reference TRBV5-1 and TRBJ2-3): KAGVTQTPRYLIKTRGQQVTLSCSPISGHRSVSWYQQTPGQGLQFLFEYFSETQRNKGNFPGRFSGRQFSNSRSEMNVSTLELGDSALYLCASSLAGTSGTTSTDTQYFGPGTRLTVL.

The chain combines TRBV29-1 with TRBJ1-2; D is unclear. The germline CDR1 and CDR2 sequences are SQVTM and ANQGSEA. V lost 5 bases and J 1 base, leaving 14 bases between the germline ends. The CDR3 extends over 14 amino acids. DNA for the CDR3: TGCAGCGTTAGTACCGGCAGGATTAACTATGGCTACACCTTC. This translates into CSVSTGRINYGYTF.

The chain uses TRBV6-1 and TRBJ1-1, with unresolved D. CDR1 and CDR2 (germline): MNHNS, SASEGT. Trimming took 3 bases from V and 4 from J, leaving 15 bases between them. The length of the CDR3 is 15 residues. CDR3 sequence reads: CASSEAQAALTEAFF. CDR3 coding DNA: TGTGCCAGCAGTGAGGCGCAGGCAGCTCTCACTGAAGCTTTCTTT.

Only a few counts were recorded for this clone. This chain links TRBV21-1 with TRBJ1-2. TRBV21-1 is a known pseudogene. The CDR3 length is 12 residues. This CDR3 is CARSPTVYGYTF. The CDR3 DNA reads TGTGCCAGGTCGCCCACTGTTTATGGCTACACCTTC.

This chain uses TRBV11-2 with TRBJ1-6; 7 bases fit TRBD1. CDR1 is SGHAT, CDR2 FQNNGV, per germline. The CDR3 spans 15 residues. V shed 3 bases, J shed 10 bases, and the junction held 9 bases outside the gene matches. CDR3 protein: CASSLEFTGESPLHF. The CDR3 DNA reads as TGTGCCAGCAGCTTGGAATTCACAGGGGAATCACCCCTCCACTTT. Drawing the rest from reference TRBV11-2 and TRBJ1-6, the complete variable domain is EAGVAQSPRYKIIEKRQSVAFWCNPISGHATLYWYQQILGQGPKLLIQFQNNGVVDDSQLPKDRFSAERLKGVDSTLKIQPAKLEDSAVYLCASSLEFTGESPLHFGNGTRLTVT.

This rearrangement joins TRBV7-9 to TRBJ1-3, with a weak D call TRBD1 (6 bases). The CDR3 extends over 15 amino acids. Germline V gives CDR1 SEHNR, CDR2 FQNEAQ (reference sequence). V lost 5 bases, J lost 0 bases, and 11 bases lay in between. The CDR3 is CASSATGFSGNTIYF. CDR3 in DNA: TGTGCCAGCAGCGCTACAGGGTTCTCTGGAAACACCATATATTTT.

The genes are TRBV5-6 and TRBJ2-3; a weak D match, TRBD2 (6 bases). V was shortened by 1 base and J by 2 bases, with 11 bases between the two germline ends. The germline CDR1 and CDR2 sequences are SGHDT and YYEEEE. The CDR3 spans 15 residues. DNA for the CDR3: TGTGCCAGCAGCTTGCCGGGACTCAACACAGATACGCAGTATTTT. Encoded protein: CASSLPGLNTDTQYF.

The gene calls are TRBV19 and TRBJ2-7; 8 bases fit TRBD2. With 3 bases clipped from V and 5 bases from J, the junction kept 3 bases outside the gene matches. Germline loops: CDR1 LNHDA, CDR2 SQIVND (reference sequence). CDR3 size: 13 residues. The CDR3 reads CASSIGLADEQYF. In DNA, the CDR3 is TGTGCCAGTAGTATTGGACTAGCCGACGAGCAGTACTTC.